This T cell receptor beta chain was documented in a study of blood T cell repertoires in COVID-19. Turning to the study itself: Whether acute or convalescent, the COVID-19 samples came from the United States, Italy and Spain. Nucleic acid was either cDNA or gDNA, and it came from T cells, B-cell-depleted T cells, or PBMCs.

In the authors' workflow: Researchers report that nucleated cell counts were estimated from reference gene primer amplification. The assay was immunoSEQ multiplex PCR, and TCRdb's table has in-frame clones only and misses some. V and J calls and clone size are those listed in that table; D and trimming were worked out from the DNA. The sample lists 200,000 to 250,000 clones; around 86% were seen once. Sequenced input: peripheral blood. This TCR came from a human donor in a cohort sampled during active COVID-19.

The CDR3, as DNA: TGTGCCAGCAGCTTTGCCGGGTCAGGGGGATACGAGCAGTACTTC. This gives the protein CASSFAGSGGYEQYF. This chain uses TRBV9 with TRBJ2-7, with 7 bases matching TRBD1. This CDR3 region has 15 residues. V trimming: 4 bases; J trimming: 4 bases; junction bases outside the gene matches: 11. CDR1 is SGDLS, CDR2 YYNGEE, per germline. The full variable domain, rest sourced from reference TRBV9 and TRBJ2-7, is DSGVTQTPKHLITATGQRVTLRCSPRSGDLSVYWYQQSLDQGLQFLIQYYNGEERAKGNILERFSAQQFPDLHSELNLSSLELGDSALYFCASSFAGSGGYEQYFGPGTRLTVT.